This T cell receptor (beta chain) was sequenced for a study of blood T cells in healthy people across ages. On the study more broadly: Per two T cells, about one barcoded beta molecule was captured through template switching.

Turning to this clonotype: This may come from a read error, since a much larger clone is one base off.

A second PCR, run for roughly 7 to 12 cycles, used a sample-barcoded 5' primer plus a J-beta primer mix. TCRdb independently ran MiXCR on the 5' RACE reads; one entry per CDR3 protein. Seen here are approximately 730,000 distinct CDR3 sequences, about 53% observed once, and the top ten hold roughly 40%. The germline CDR1 and CDR2 sequences are SGHTA and FQGNSA. The V end was cut by 5 bases, the J end by 3 bases, with 13 bases between. This CDR3 spans 15 amino acids. Staff drew roughly 10 milliliters of peripheral blood from each donor. Each sample used at least 6 million PBMCs. This TCR was sampled from a man older than 75 in good health. The chain is built from TRBV7-2 and TRBJ1-4; D call uncertain. Sequenced: blood. The CDR3 reads CASSRSAAANEKLFF. The CDR3 DNA sequence: TGTGCCAGCAGCCGATCAGCCGCAGCTAATGAAAAACTGTTTTTT.